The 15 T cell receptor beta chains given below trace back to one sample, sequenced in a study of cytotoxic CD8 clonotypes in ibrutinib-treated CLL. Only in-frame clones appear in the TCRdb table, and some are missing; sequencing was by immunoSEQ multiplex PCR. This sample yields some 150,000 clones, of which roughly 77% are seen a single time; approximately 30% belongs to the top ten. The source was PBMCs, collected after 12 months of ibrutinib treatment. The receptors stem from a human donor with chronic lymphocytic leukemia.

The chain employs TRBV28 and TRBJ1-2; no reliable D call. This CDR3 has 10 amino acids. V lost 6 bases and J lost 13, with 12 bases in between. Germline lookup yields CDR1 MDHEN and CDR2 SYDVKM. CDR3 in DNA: TGTGCCAGCAGCCCCCCCCTCGGCACCTTC. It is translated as CASSPPLGTF.

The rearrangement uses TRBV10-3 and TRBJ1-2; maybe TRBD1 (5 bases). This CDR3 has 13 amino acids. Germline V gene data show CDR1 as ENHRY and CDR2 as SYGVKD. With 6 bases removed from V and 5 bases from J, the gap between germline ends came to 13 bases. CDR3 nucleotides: TGTGCCATCAGAGGGACGGGAAGTTATGGCTACACCTTC. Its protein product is CAIRGTGSYGYTF.

The chain's CDR3 is CASSFGDEQYF. In DNA form, the CDR3 reads TGTGCCAGCAGCTTCGGGGACGAGCAGTACTTC. The chain recombines TRBV7-2 with TRBJ2-7; TRBD2 might be the D (5 bases). This CDR3 is 11 amino acids long. Germline CDR1 reads SGHTA; CDR2 reads FQGNSA. The V end was cut by 3 bases, the J end by 5 bases, with 5 bases between.

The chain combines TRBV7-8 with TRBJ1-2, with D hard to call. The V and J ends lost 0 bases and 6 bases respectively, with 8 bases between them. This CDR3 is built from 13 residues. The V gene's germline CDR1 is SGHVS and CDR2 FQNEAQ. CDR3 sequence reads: CASSLASGNGYTF. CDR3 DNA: TGTGCCAGCAGCTTAGCCAGCGGCAATGGCTACACCTTC.

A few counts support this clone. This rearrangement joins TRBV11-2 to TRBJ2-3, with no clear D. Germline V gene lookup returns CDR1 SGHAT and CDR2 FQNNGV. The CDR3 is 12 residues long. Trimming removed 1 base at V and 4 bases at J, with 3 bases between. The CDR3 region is CASSLGSDTQYF. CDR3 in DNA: TGTGCCAGCAGCTTAGGTTCAGATACGCAGTATTTT.

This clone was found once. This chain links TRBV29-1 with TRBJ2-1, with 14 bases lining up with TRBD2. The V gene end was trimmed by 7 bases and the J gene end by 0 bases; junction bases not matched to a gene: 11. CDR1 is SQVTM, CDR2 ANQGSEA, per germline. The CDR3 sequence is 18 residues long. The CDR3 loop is CSGWGGTSGSLSYNEQFF. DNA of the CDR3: TGCAGCGGATGGGGAGGGACTAGCGGGAGTCTCTCCTACAATGAGCAGTTCTTC.

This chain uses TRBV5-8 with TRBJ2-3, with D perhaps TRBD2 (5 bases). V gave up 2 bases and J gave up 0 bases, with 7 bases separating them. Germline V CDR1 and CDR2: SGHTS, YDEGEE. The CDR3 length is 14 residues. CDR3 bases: TGTGCCAGCAGCTTTCGGGGTAGCACAGATACGCAGTATTTT. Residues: CASSFRGSTDTQYF.

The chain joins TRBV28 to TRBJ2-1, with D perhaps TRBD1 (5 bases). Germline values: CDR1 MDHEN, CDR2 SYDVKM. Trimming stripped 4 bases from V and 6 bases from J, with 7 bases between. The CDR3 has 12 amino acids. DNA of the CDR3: TGTGCCAGCAGTTCGACAGTCAATGAGCAGTTCTTC. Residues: CASSSTVNEQFF.

The CDR3 region has the DNA TGTGTCAGAAAACCAGGGGGACACGAGCAGTACTTC. Translated, it gives CVRKPGGHEQYF. The chain employs TRBV7-5 and TRBJ2-7; the table names TRBD1, a call not compared with the DNA. TRBV7-5 is a documented pseudogene. The length of the CDR3 is 12 residues.

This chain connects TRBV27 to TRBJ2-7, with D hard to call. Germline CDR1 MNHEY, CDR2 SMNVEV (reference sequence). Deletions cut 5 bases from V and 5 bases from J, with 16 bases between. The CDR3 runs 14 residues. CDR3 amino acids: CASSPLGEANEQYF. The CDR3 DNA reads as TGTGCCAGCAGTCCCCTGGGCGAGGCGAACGAGCAGTACTTC.

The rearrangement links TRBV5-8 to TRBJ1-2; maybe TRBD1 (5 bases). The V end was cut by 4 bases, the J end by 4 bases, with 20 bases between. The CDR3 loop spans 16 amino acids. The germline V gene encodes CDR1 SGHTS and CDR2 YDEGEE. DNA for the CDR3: TGTGCCAGCAGCAACAGAGTTCAATCTGGGGCCTATGGCTACACCTTC. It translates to CASSNRVQSGAYGYTF.

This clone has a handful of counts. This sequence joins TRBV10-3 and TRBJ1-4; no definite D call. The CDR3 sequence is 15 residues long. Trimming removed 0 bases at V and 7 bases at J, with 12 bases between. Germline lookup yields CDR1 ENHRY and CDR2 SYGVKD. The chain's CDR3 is CAISESGTAVEKLFF. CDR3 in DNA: TGTGCCATCAGTGAGTCCGGAACGGCGGTTGAAAAACTGTTTTTT.

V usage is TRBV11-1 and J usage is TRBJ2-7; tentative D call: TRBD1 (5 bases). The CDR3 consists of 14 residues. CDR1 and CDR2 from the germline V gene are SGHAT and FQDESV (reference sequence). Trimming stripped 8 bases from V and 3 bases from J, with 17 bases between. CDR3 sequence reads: CASAGLFDSYEQYF. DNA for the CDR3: TGTGCCAGCGCAGGGCTCTTCGACAGCTACGAGCAGTACTTC.

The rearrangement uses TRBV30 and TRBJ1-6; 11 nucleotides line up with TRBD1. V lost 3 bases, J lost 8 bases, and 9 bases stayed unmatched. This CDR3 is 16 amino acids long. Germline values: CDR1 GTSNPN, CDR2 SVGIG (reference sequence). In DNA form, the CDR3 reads TGTGCCTGGAGGGACAGGGGGCGCGGGTGGTATTCACCCCTCCACTTT. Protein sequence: CAWRDRGRGWYSPLHF.

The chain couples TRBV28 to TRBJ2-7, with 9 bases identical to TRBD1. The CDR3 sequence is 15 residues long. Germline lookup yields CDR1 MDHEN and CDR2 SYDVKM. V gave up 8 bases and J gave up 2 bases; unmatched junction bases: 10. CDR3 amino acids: CASATTGQGTYEQYF. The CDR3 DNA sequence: TGTGCCAGCGCCACAACTGGACAGGGGACCTACGAGCAGTACTTC.